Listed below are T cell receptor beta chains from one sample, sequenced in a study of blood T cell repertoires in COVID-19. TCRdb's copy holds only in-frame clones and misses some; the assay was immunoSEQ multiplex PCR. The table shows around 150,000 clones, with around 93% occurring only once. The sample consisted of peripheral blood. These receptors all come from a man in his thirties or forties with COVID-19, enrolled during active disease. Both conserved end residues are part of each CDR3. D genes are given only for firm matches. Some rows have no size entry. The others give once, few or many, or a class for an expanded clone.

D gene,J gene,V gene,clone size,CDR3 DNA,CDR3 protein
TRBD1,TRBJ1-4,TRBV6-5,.,TGTGCCAGCAGCCGGGACAGTCAACGTGAAAAACTGTTTTTT,CASSRDSQREKLFF
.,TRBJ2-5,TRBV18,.,TGTGCCAGCTCACATACAGACCCTCAAGAGACCCAGTACTTC,CASSHTDPQETQYF
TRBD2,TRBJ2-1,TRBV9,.,TGTGCCAGCAGCGTAGGGCTAGCGGGGCCCCCGTCGGGGCAGTTCTTC,CASSVGLAGPPSGQFF
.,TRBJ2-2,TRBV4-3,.,TGCGCCAGCAGCCCTAGCTTTGCGAGAGGTCCCAATGAGCCCACCGGGGAGCTGTTTTTT,CASSPSFARGPNEPTGELFF
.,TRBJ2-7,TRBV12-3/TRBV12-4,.,TGTGCCAGCAGTTTCTCCAGGTCCAACGAGCAGTACTTC,CASSFSRSNEQYF
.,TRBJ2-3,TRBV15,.,TGTGCCACCAGGCGAGGAGGGGCTACAGATACGCAGTATTTT,CATRRGGATDTQYF
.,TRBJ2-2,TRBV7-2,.,TGTGCCAGCAGCTCGTCAGGGGTCTGGACCGGGGAGCTGTTTTTT,CASSSSGVWTGELFF
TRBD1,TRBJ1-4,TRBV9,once,TGTGCCAGCAGCGTAGGACAGGGGAATAATGAAAAACTGTTTTTT,CASSVGQGNNEKLFF
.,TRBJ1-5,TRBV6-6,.,TGTGCCAGCAGTTACGGACAGATACTCAATCAGCCCCAGCATTTT,CASSYGQILNQPQHF
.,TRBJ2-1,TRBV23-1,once,TGCGCCAGCAGTCAATCTATCCCGGACCCAGGGGTCTTTGACAATGAGCAGTTCTTC,CASSQSIPDPGVFDNEQFF
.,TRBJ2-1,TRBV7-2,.,TGTGCCAGCAGCTTAGAATGGAGCTCCTACAATGAGCAGTTCTTC,CASSLEWSSYNEQFF
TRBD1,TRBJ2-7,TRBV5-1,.,TGCGCCAGCAGCCCTCCTCCGGGACAGGGACCCTACGAGCAGTACTTC,CASSPPPGQGPYEQYF
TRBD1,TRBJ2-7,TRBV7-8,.,TGTGCCAGCAGCCCCTGGGACAGGGACGAGCAGTACTTC,CASSPWDRDEQYF
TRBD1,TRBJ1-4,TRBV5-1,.,TGCGCCACCAGAACGTCAGGGGGCGTGAAAGAAAAACTGTTTTTT,CATRTSGGVKEKLFF
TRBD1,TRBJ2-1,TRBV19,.,TGTGCCAGTAGTATGTGGGACAGGGGTAATGAGCAGTTCTTC,CASSMWDRGNEQFF
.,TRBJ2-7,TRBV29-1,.,TGCAGCGTTGAAGTGCGGGACGATCCCTCCTACGAGCAGTACTTC,CSVEVRDDPSYEQYF
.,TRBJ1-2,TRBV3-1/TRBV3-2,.,TGTGCCAGCAGCCAAGAGGGGCGGAACTATGGCTACACCTTC,CASSQEGRNYGYTF
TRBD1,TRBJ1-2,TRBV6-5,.,TGTGCCAGCAGTAATGACAGGGCCTATGGCTACACCTTC,CASSNDRAYGYTF
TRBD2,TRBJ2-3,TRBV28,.,TGTGCCAGCAGTCTCCTTGGACTAGTCGGCACAGATACGCAGTATTTT,CASSLLGLVGTDTQYF
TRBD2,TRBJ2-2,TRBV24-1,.,TGTGCCACCAGTGATTTGAGGGAGGGGAACACCGGGGAGCTGTTTTTT,CATSDLREGNTGELFF
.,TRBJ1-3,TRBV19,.,TGTGCCAGTAGTATCGCGGGACTTCGCTCTGGAAACACCATATATTTT,CASSIAGLRSGNTIYF
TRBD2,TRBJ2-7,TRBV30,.,TGTGCCTGGGGAGGACTAGCGGGAGTCGAGCACGAGCAGTACTTC,CAWGGLAGVEHEQYF
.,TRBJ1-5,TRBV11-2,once,TGTGCCAGCAGTTACACCAGGGATCAGCCCCAGCATTTT,CASSYTRDQPQHF
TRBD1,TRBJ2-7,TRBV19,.,TGTGCCAGTAGTACCATGGACAGGGTGCCCTACGAGCAGTACTTC,CASSTMDRVPYEQYF
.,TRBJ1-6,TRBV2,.,TGTGCCAGCAGGCCCCCCTCGGGACTAAATTCACCCCTCCACTTT,CASRPPSGLNSPLHF
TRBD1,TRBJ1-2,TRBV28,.,TGTGCCAGCACCGAGACTCGGGACAGGAAAGGGTACACCTTC,CASTETRDRKGYTF
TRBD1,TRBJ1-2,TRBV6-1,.,TGTGCCAGCAGTGAACGACAGGGGGATGGCTACACCTTC,CASSERQGDGYTF
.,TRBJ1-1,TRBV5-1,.,TGCGCCAGCAGCTTATTTCAGGTGAACACTGAAGCTTTCTTT,CASSLFQVNTEAFF
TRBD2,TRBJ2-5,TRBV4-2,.,TGTGCCAGCAGCCAAGAGTTTAGCGGGGGGGCAAAGACCCAGTACTTC,CASSQEFSGGAKTQYF
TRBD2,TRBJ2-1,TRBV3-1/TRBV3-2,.,TGTGCCAGCAGCCACGGACTAGCGGGGGGTGATGAGCAGTTCTTC,CASSHGLAGGDEQFF
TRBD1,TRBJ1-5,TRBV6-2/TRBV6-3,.,TGTGCCAGCAGCCCAGGGGGTAGTCAGCCCCAGCATTTT,CASSPGGSQPQHF
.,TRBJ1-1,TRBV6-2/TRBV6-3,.,TGTGCCAGCAGTTATTCCCAAACTCAGGGCACTGAAGCTTTCTTT,CASSYSQTQGTEAFF
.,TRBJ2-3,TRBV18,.,TGTGCCAGCTCTCGGACTTACCTTAGCACAGATACGCAGTATTTT,CASSRTYLSTDTQYF
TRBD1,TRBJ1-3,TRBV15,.,TGTGCCACCAGCATAGACAGGGCTGGAAACACCATATATTTT,CATSIDRAGNTIYF
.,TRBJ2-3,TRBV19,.,TGTGCCTCCCGGGGAAGTAGCACAGATACGCAGTATTTT,CASRGSSTDTQYF
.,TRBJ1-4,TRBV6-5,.,TGTGCCAGCAGTTACGTGTCAGGAAATGAAAAACTGTTTTTT,CASSYVSGNEKLFF
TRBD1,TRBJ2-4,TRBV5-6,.,TGTGCCAGCAGCAGAGACAGGGGGGGCATTCAGTACTTC,CASSRDRGGIQYF
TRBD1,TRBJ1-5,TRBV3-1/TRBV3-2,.,TGTGCCAGCAGCCAAGCAGGGGGTAGAGGCAATCAGCCCCAGCATTTT,CASSQAGGRGNQPQHF
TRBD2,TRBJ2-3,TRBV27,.,TGTGCCAGCAGTTTATACCCCCTAGCGGGGAACTGGAGCACAGATACGCAGTATTTT,CASSLYPLAGNWSTDTQYF
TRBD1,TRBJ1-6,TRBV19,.,TGTGCCAGTAGTATAGCGGCCTCAGGGGGTAATTCACCCCTCCACTTT,CASSIAASGGNSPLHF